Shown below are 30 T cell receptor beta chains from a single sample sequenced in a study of OX40 agonist ivuxolimab in advanced cancers. The method was immunoSEQ multiplex PCR; TCRdb's version includes in-frame clones alone and lacks a portion of them. The table includes about 48,000 clones, approximately 90% detected once. Sample: CD4+ or CD8+ T cells sorted from blood, taken in a trial of the OX40 agonist ivuxolimab. The receptors stem from an adult with an advanced solid tumor such as melanoma, head and neck, liver or kidney cancer.

The rearrangement joins TRBV7-6 to TRBJ2-7; a possible D gene is TRBD2 (6 bases). V was trimmed by 4 bases and J by 3 bases, leaving 10 bases between them. This CDR3 has 13 amino acids. Looked up from germline, CDR1 is SGHVS and CDR2 is FNYEAQ. In DNA form, the CDR3 reads TGTGCCAGCAGCTCGGGACTTGGCTACGAGCAGTACTTC. Protein sequence: CASSSGLGYEQYF.

J is TRBJ2-1 and V is TRBV7-3, with 12 bases fitting TRBD2. Per germline, CDR1 SGHTA and CDR2 FQGTGA. The CDR3 is 15 amino acids. Trimming cost V 5 bases and J 3 bases; bases outside gene matches: 2. CDR3 residues: CASSPGLAGYNEQFF. The CDR3 DNA reads as TGTGCCAGCAGCCCGGGACTAGCGGGCTACAATGAGCAGTTCTTC.

The chain links TRBV14 to TRBJ2-1; 9 positions match TRBD2. Germline trimming cut 4 bases from V and 3 bases from J; bases unmatched to any gene: 13. CDR1 and CDR2 from the germline V gene are SGHDN and FVKESK. This CDR3 contains 18 residues. The CDR3: CASSPENGGGAFYNEQFF. The CDR3 coding sequence is TGTGCCAGCAGCCCCGAGAATGGCGGGGGGGCCTTCTACAATGAGCAGTTCTTC.

V is TRBV9 and J is TRBJ2-1, with D perhaps matching TRBD2 (7 bases). Germline CDR1 and CDR2: SGDLS and YYNGEE. The V and J ends lost 6 bases and 2 bases respectively, with 12 bases between them. The CDR3 spans 14 residues. The CDR3 DNA follows: TGTGCCAGCACCCGCGGGGGCCCCTACAATGAGCAGTTCTTC. This translates into CASTRGGPYNEQFF.

The V gene is TRBV9, the J gene TRBJ2-1; TRBD2 aligns across 12 bases. The V gene end was trimmed by 3 bases and the J gene end by 8 bases; junction bases not matched to a gene: 3. Per the germline V gene, CDR1 is SGDLS and CDR2 is YYNGEE. This CDR3 is built from 14 residues. The CDR3 bases are TGTGCCAGCAGCGACCGGACTAGCGGGGATGAGCAGTTCTTC. Translating it yields CASSDRTSGDEQFF.

The chain links TRBV19 to TRBJ2-5, with 8 bases matching TRBD1. V was pared by 1 base and J by 2 bases, with 3 bases of the junction left unmatched. Germline values: CDR1 LNHDA, CDR2 SQIVND (reference sequence). CDR3 length equals 15 residues. This CDR3 reads CASSIGNRGQETQYF. The CDR3 DNA reads TGTGCCAGTAGTATAGGTAACAGGGGGCAAGAGACCCAGTACTTC.

This sequence joins TRBV4-1 and TRBJ1-4; TRBD1 matches at 10 bases. Trimming at V came to 4 bases and at J to 8 bases, leaving 1 base not matched to a gene. This CDR3 is 13 amino acids long. CDR1 and CDR2 from the germline V gene are MGHRA and YSYEKL. This chain's CDR3 is CASSPTGGEKLFF. DNA of the CDR3: TGCGCCAGCAGCCCGACAGGGGGCGAAAAACTGTTTTTT.

This clone was counted a single time. This chain links TRBV6-1 with TRBJ1-3; D unclear. The CDR3 extends over 15 amino acids. Germline V CDR1 and CDR2: MNHNS, SASEGT. The V and J ends lost 7 bases and 2 bases respectively, with 15 bases between them. DNA for the CDR3: TGTGCCAGCATGCCTGTCGGGGAAGCTGGAAACACCATATATTTT. It specifies CASMPVGEAGNTIYF.

This clone has just a few counts. V gene TRBV2 combines with J gene TRBJ2-5; weak D call: TRBD2 (6 bases). Germline V gene data show CDR1 as SNHLY and CDR2 as FYNNEI. V lost 0 bases and J 2 bases, leaving 10 bases between the germline ends. The CDR3 sequence is 15 residues long. This chain's CDR3 is CASSEAQRVQETQYF. The CDR3, as DNA: TGTGCCAGCAGTGAAGCACAGCGGGTACAAGAGACCCAGTACTTC.

V and J are TRBV9 and TRBJ2-7, with 10 bases matching TRBD2. CDR3 length equals 14 residues. V trimming: 5 bases; J trimming: 5 bases; junction bases outside the gene matches: 7. Germline CDR1 SGDLS, CDR2 YYNGEE. The CDR3 nucleotides read TGTGCCAGCAGTAAAGCGGGAGGGCTGAACGAGCAGTACTTC. This encodes CASSKAGGLNEQYF.

The V call is TRBV11-2, the J call TRBJ2-2; D possibly corresponds to TRBD2 (5 bases). The CDR3 contains 15 residues. Germline lookup yields CDR1 SGHAT and CDR2 FQNNGV. V gave up 1 base and J gave up 1 base, with 7 bases separating them. This CDR3 reads CASSLAGLNTGELFF. CDR3 nucleotide sequence: TGTGCCAGCAGCTTAGCAGGACTGAACACCGGGGAGCTGTTTTTT.

This clone was counted only a few times. CDR3 nucleotides: TGTGCCAGCAGTTTGCTTCTCCGAGGTTACAATGAGCAGTTCTTC. The encoded protein is CASSLLLRGYNEQFF. The rearrangement joins TRBV27 to TRBJ2-1; D uncertain. The germline V gene has CDR1 MNHEY and CDR2 SMNVEV (reference sequence). CDR3 length: 15 residues. Trimming cost V 3 bases and J 4 bases, with 13 bases left between them.

J is TRBJ2-2 and V is TRBV7-9, with D perhaps matching TRBD1 or TRBD2 (5 bases each). The CDR3 extends over 15 amino acids. Per the germline V gene, CDR1 is SEHNR and CDR2 is FQNEAQ (reference sequence). The V end lost 3 bases, the J end lost 4 bases, and 12 bases lay between the germline ends. CDR3 sequence reads: CASSLGTAGTGELFF. The CDR3, as DNA: TGTGCCAGCAGCTTGGGGACCGCCGGCACCGGGGAGCTGTTTTTT.

The genes are TRBV7-6 and TRBJ2-6, with D maybe TRBD1 (6 bases). The V end lost 5 bases, the J end lost 0 bases, and 17 bases lay between the germline ends. This CDR3 comprises 18 residues. Germline loops: CDR1 SGHVS, CDR2 FNYEAQ. The DNA for the CDR3 is TGTGCCAGCAGCCCCGTGGACAGTGAAGGCTCTGGGGCCAACGTCCTGACTTTC. It is translated as CASSPVDSEGSGANVLTF. The whole variable domain, remainder taken from reference TRBV7-6 and TRBJ2-6, is GAGVSQSPRYKVTKRGQDVALRCDPISGHVSLYWYRQALGQGPEFLTYFNYEAQQDKSGLPNDRFSAERPEGSISTLTIQRTEQRDSAMYRCASSPVDSEGSGANVLTFGAGSRLTVL.

The chain links TRBV5-5 to TRBJ2-1, with a weak D call TRBD1 (7 bases). Trimming cost V 1 base and J 7 bases, with 15 bases left between them. Looked up from germline, CDR1 is SGHKS and CDR2 is YYEKEE (reference sequence). This CDR3 region has 15 residues. CDR3 protein: CASSLRRGRTNEQFF. The CDR3 nucleotides read TGTGCCAGCAGCTTGAGGAGGGGGCGTACGAATGAGCAGTTCTTC. Full variable domain (missing parts from reference TRBV5-5 and TRBJ2-1): DAGVTQSPTHLIKTRGQQVTLRCSPISGHKSVSWYQQVLGQGPQFIFQYYEKEERGRGNFPDRFSARQFPNYSSELNVNALLLGDSALYLCASSLRRGRTNEQFFGPGTRLTVL.

V gene TRBV11-3 combines with J gene TRBJ2-7, with D maybe TRBD2 (7 bases). This CDR3 has 16 amino acids. Per germline, CDR1 SGHNT and CDR2 YENEEA. Trimming left V 1 base short and J 7 bases short, with 20 bases between. This CDR3 is CASSLGWGGPRREQYF. The CDR3 DNA is TGTGCCAGCAGCTTAGGCTGGGGGGGGCCCCGGAGGGAGCAGTACTTC.

This clone appeared once. The chain combines TRBV7-6 with TRBJ2-1, with no clear D. The CDR3 length is 13 residues. V was trimmed by 1 base and J by 3 bases, leaving 4 bases between them. In germline, CDR1 is SGHVS, CDR2 FNYEAQ. The CDR3 loop reads CASSLGSYNEQFF. The CDR3 region has the DNA TGTGCCAGCAGCTTAGGCAGCTACAATGAGCAGTTCTTC. The variable domain in full, completed from reference TRBV7-6 and TRBJ2-1, reads GAGVSQSPRYKVTKRGQDVALRCDPISGHVSLYWYRQALGQGPEFLTYFNYEAQQDKSGLPNDRFSAERPEGSISTLTIQRTEQRDSAMYRCASSLGSYNEQFFGPGTRLTVL.

V usage is TRBV9 and J usage is TRBJ2-5; 7 bases are a match to TRBD1. CDR1 and CDR2 (germline): SGDLS, YYNGEE. V lost 4 bases, J lost 2 bases, and 11 bases stayed unmatched. This CDR3 spans 16 amino acids. The CDR3 DNA reads TGTGCCAGCAGCAAAACTAGTGGACAGGCACAAGAGACCCAGTACTTC. Amino acids: CASSKTSGQAQETQYF.

V and J are TRBV19 and TRBJ1-4; D remains ambiguous. This CDR3 contains 15 residues. Germline V lookup: CDR1 LNHDA, CDR2 SQIVND (reference sequence). V was cut by 1 base and J by 0 bases, with 6 bases left in between. The CDR3 DNA sequence: TGTGCCAGTAGTATAGGAGAATCAACTAATGAAAAACTGTTTTTT. Protein product: CASSIGESTNEKLFF.

J is TRBJ2-7 and V is TRBV7-9; no firm D call. Germline-derived CDR1 and CDR2 are SEHNR and FQNEAQ (reference sequence). The CDR3 consists of 14 residues. V was cut by 0 bases and J by 3 bases, with 9 bases left in between. The CDR3 protein is CASSLAGNRYEQYF. In nucleotides, the CDR3 is TGTGCCAGCAGCTTAGCAGGAAACCGCTACGAGCAGTACTTC.

The V call is TRBV14, the J call TRBJ2-7, with D perhaps TRBD1 (5 bases). V gave up 4 bases and J gave up 3 bases, with 10 bases separating them. The germline CDR1 and CDR2 sequences are SGHDN and FVKESK. The CDR3 length is 13 residues. CDR3: CASSLQDFYEQYF. Here the CDR3 DNA reads TGTGCCAGCAGCCTACAGGATTTCTACGAGCAGTACTTC.

This clone was seen more than once but under ten times. The chain uses TRBV19 and TRBJ2-5; D is possibly TRBD2 (5 bases). Germline loops: CDR1 LNHDA, CDR2 SQIVND (reference sequence). V lost 4 bases to trimming and J lost 5 bases, with 11 bases between them. The CDR3 consists of 13 residues. The CDR3 region has the DNA TGTGCCAGTAGTAAGCGGCTTCCTGAGACCCAGTACTTC. As protein: CASSKRLPETQYF.

This clone was counted between two and nine times. Here the CDR3 DNA reads TGTGCCAGCAGCGTAGACCCAAGCTCCTACGAGCAGTACTTC. It specifies CASSVDPSSYEQYF. V usage is TRBV9 and J usage is TRBJ2-7; D is ambiguous. CDR3 length: 14 residues. V dropped 0 bases and J dropped 0 bases, with 7 bases sitting between them. Germline assignment: CDR1 SGDLS and CDR2 YYNGEE.

This clone was picked up one time. V and J are TRBV19 and TRBJ1-1; 12 nucleotides align to TRBD1. CDR1 LNHDA and CDR2 SQIVND come from the germline V gene (reference sequence). J lost 5 bases, V lost 6 bases, and 7 bases had no gene match. There are 15 residues in the CDR3. The CDR3 reads CASRPGQGAGTEAFF. Written as DNA, the CDR3 is TGTGCCAGTAGGCCGGGACAGGGGGCCGGGACTGAAGCTTTCTTT.

The rearrangement uses TRBV19 and TRBJ2-1, with TRBD2 identical over 13 bases. The CDR3 is made up of 16 amino acids. The V segment lost 3 bases and the J segment 8 bases; nucleotides outside the gene matches: 7. CDR1 LNHDA and CDR2 SQIVND come from the germline V gene (reference sequence). The CDR3 DNA sequence: TGTGCCAGTAGTATGGGACTAGCGGGGTATGTTTATGAGCAGTTCTTC. Translated: CASSMGLAGYVYEQFF.

This sequence joins TRBV27 and TRBJ2-7, with D uncertain. This CDR3 region has 14 residues. The germline V gene has CDR1 MNHEY and CDR2 SMNVEV (reference sequence). V lost 2 bases and J lost 3, with 11 bases in between. CDR3 loop: CASSLTVDHYEQYF. CDR3 nucleotides: TGTGCCAGCAGTTTAACAGTTGATCACTACGAGCAGTACTTC.

CDR3 sequence reads: CASSSTGVARTDTQYF. DNA of the CDR3: TGTGCCAGCAGCTCCACCGGGGTAGCGCGCACAGATACGCAGTATTTT. J is TRBJ2-3 and V is TRBV7-2; D may be TRBD2 (5 bases). The germline V gene encodes CDR1 SGHTA and CDR2 FQGNSA. CDR3 size: 16 residues. V shed 4 bases and J shed 1 base, with 15 bases lying between them.

The chain links TRBV4-2 to TRBJ2-7, with D hard to call. The V end was cut by 4 bases, the J end by 0 bases, with 13 bases between. Germline CDR1 reads LGHNA; CDR2 reads YNFKEQ. The CDR3 consists of 15 residues. CDR3 loop: CASSPADGYSYEQYF. The CDR3 DNA follows: TGTGCCAGCAGCCCCGCGGACGGTTACTCCTACGAGCAGTACTTC.

This clone occurred once. The chain recombines TRBV7-9 with TRBJ2-5; maybe TRBD1 (6 bases). CDR1 and CDR2 from the germline V gene are SEHNR and FQNEAQ (reference sequence). Deletions cut 2 bases from V and 1 base from J, with 11 bases between. The CDR3 sequence is 15 residues long. The CDR3 region has the DNA TGTGCCAGCAGCTTAATAGGGGGAAGCCAAGAGACCCAGTACTTC. The encoded protein is CASSLIGGSQETQYF.

V gene TRBV27 combines with J gene TRBJ2-7, with no clear D. Per germline, CDR1 MNHEY and CDR2 SMNVEV (reference sequence). CDR3 length equals 10 residues. The V end lost 2 bases, the J end lost 5 bases, and 1 base lay between the germline ends. The CDR3 DNA reads as TGTGCCAGCAGTTTACACGAGCAGTACTTC. It yields the protein CASSLHEQYF.